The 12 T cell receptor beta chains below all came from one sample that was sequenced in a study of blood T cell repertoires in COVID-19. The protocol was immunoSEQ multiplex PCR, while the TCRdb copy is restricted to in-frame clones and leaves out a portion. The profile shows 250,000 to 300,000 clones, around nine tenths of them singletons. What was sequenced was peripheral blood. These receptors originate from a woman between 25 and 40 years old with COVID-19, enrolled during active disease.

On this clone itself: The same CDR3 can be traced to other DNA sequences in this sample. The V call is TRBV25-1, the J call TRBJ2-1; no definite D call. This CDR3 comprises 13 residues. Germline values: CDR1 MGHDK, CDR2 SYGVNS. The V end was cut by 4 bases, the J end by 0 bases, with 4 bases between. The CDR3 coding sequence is TGTGCCAGCAGTGGTAGCTCCTACAATGAGCAGTTCTTC. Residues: CASSGSSYNEQFF.

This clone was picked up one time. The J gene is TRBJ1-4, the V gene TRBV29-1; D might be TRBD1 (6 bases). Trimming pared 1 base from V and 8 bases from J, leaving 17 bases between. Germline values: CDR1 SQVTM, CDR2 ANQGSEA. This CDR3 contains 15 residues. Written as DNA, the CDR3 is TGCAGCGTTGAAGGGGCCGAGGGGGGGATAGAAAAACTGTTTTTT. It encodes CSVEGAEGGIEKLFF.

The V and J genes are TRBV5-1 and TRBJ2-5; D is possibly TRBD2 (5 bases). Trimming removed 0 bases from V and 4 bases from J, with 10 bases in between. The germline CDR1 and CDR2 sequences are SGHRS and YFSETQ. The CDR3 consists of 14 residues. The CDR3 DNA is TGCGCCAGCAGCTTGGTGGGAGTTGGAGAGACCCAGTACTTC. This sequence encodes CASSLVGVGETQYF.

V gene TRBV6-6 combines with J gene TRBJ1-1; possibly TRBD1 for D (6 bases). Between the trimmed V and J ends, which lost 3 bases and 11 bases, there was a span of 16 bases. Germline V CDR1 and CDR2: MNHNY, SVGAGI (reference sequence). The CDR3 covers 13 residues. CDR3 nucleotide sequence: TGTGCCAGCAGTTATGGACAGCCATCCGTTGCTTTCTTT. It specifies CASSYGQPSVAFF.

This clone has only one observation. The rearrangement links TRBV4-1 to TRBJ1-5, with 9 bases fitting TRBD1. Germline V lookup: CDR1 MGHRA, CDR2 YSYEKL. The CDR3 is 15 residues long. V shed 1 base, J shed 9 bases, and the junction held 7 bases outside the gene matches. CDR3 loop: CASSQGTGEHGPQHF. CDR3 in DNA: TGCGCCAGCAGCCAAGGGACAGGGGAACACGGGCCCCAGCATTTT.

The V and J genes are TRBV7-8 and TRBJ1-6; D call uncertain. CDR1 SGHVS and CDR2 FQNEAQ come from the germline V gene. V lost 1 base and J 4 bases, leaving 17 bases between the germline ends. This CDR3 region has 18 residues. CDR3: CASSLDTDIFTYNSPLHF. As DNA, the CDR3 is TGTGCCAGCAGCTTAGATACAGACATTTTTACATATAATTCACCCCTCCACTTT.

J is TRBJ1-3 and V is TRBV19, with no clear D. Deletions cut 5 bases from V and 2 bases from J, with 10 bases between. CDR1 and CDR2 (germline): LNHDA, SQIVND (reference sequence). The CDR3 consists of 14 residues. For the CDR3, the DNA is TGTGCCAGTAGTGGCATTACCGCTGGAAACACCATATATTTT. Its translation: CASSGITAGNTIYF.

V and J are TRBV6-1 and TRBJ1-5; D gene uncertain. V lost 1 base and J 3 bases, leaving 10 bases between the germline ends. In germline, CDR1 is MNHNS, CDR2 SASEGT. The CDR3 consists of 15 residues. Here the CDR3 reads CASSEGAGNNQPQHF. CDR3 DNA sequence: TGTGCCAGCAGTGAAGGTGCGGGGAACAATCAGCCCCAGCATTTT.

The CDR3, as DNA: TGTGCCAGCAGCCAAGATTGGCTAGCCGATGAGCAGTTCTTC. This codes for CASSQDWLADEQFF. The rearrangement uses TRBV4-2 and TRBJ2-1; D perhaps matches TRBD2 (5 bases). This CDR3 is built from 14 residues. Germline CDR1 LGHNA, CDR2 YNFKEQ. V lost 0 bases to trimming and J lost 8 bases, with 11 bases between them.

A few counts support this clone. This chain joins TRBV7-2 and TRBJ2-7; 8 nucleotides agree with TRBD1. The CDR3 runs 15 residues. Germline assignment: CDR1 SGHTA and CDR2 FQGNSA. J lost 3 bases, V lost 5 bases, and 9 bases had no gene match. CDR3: CASSSGQGNFYEQYF. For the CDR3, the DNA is TGTGCCAGCAGCAGCGGACAGGGAAACTTCTACGAGCAGTACTTC.

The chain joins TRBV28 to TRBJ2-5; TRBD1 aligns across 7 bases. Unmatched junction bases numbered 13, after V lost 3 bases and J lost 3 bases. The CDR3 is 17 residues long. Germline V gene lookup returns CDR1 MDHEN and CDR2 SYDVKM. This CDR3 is CASSLGIDRDGEETQYF. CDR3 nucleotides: TGTGCCAGCAGTTTGGGCATTGACAGGGACGGGGAAGAGACCCAGTACTTC.

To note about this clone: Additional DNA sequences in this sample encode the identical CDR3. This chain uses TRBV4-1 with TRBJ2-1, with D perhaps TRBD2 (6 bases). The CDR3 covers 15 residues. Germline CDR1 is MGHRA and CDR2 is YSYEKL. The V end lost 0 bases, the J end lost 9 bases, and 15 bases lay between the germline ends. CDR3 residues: CASSQDPAGDLEQFF. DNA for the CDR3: TGCGCCAGCAGCCAAGATCCAGCGGGCGACCTTGAGCAGTTCTTC.